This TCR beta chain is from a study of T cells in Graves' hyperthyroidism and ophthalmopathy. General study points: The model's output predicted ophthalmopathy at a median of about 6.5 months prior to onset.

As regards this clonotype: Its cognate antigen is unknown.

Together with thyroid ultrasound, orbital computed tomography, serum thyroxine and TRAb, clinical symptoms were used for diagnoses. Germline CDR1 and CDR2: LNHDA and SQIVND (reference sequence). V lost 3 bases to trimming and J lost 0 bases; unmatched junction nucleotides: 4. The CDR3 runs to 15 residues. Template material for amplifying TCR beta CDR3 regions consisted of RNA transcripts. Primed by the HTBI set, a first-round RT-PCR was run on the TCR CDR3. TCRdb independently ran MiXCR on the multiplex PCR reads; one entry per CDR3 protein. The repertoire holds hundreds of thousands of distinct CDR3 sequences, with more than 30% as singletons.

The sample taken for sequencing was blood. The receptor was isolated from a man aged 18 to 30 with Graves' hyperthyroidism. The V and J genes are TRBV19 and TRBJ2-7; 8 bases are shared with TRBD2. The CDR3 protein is CASSIGSGSSYEQYF. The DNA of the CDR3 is TGTGCCAGTAGTATCGGGAGCGGGAGCTCCTACGAGCAGTACTTC.